These T cell receptor beta chains were read from a single sample in a study of blood T cell repertoires in COVID-19. TCRdb's copy holds only in-frame clones and misses some; the assay was immunoSEQ multiplex PCR. The sample shows around 180,000 clones, about 84% of them seen only once. The specimen was peripheral blood. These receptors all come from a human donor in a cohort sampled during active COVID-19. Each CDR3 is given with its conserved first and last residue. A D gene is named only where the DNA matches it firmly. Some rows mark clone size as missing; the rest say once, few, many or name a class of expanded clone.

d_gene | j_gene | abundance | v_gene | CDR3aa | CDR3nt
. | TRBJ1-1 | . | TRBV6-5 | CASTRSRNTEAFF | TGTGCCAGCACCAGATCTCGGAACACTGAAGCTTTCTTT
TRBD2 | TRBJ2-7 | . | TRBV2 | CASSEARLGGGSEQYF | TGTGCCAGCAGTGAAGCTCGTTTGGGCGGGGGAAGTGAGCAGTACTTC
. | TRBJ1-5 | . | TRBV6-2/TRBV6-3 | CASSPHVSGESQPQHF | TGTGCCAGCAGCCCTCACGTGTCCGGGGAAAGCCAGCCCCAGCATTTT
. | TRBJ1-3 | . | TRBV13 | CASSPRQAGGNTIYF | TGTGCCAGCAGTCCCAGGCAGGCGGGGGGAAACACCATATATTTT
. | TRBJ2-3 | . | TRBV11-2 | CASSLVLDTQYF | TGTGCCAGCAGCTTAGTTCTAGATACGCAGTATTTT
. | TRBJ2-7 | . | TRBV2 | CASKGDSYYEQYF | TGTGCCAGCAAAGGTGACAGTTACTACGAGCAGTACTTC
. | TRBJ2-7 | . | TRBV25-1 | CASSESTEQYF | TGTGCCAGCAGTGAAAGCACCGAGCAGTACTTC
. | TRBJ1-1 | . | TRBV7-8 | CASSLGGENTEAFF | TGTGCCAGCAGCCTAGGGGGAGAGAACACTGAAGCTTTCTTT
. | TRBJ1-4 | . | TRBV5-1 | CASSHEPGQPTEKLFF | TGCGCCAGCAGCCATGAACCGGGACAACCGACTGAAAAACTGTTTTTT
TRBD1 | TRBJ1-2 | . | TRBV13 | CASSLGQSYGYTF | TGTGCCAGCAGCCTGGGACAGTCCTATGGCTACACCTTC
TRBD2 | TRBJ2-3 | . | TRBV3-1/TRBV3-2 | CASSPSSGGGITDTQYF | TGTGCCAGCAGCCCCTCCTCAGGCGGGGGGATCACAGATACGCAGTATTTT
TRBD1 | TRBJ1-6 | . | TRBV11-2 | CASSLGQGANSPLHF | TGTGCCAGCAGCTTAGGGCAGGGGGCGAATTCACCCCTCCACTTT
. | TRBJ1-6 | . | TRBV2 | CASSADTVWDSPLHF | TGTGCCAGCAGCGCTGACACGGTTTGGGATTCACCCCTCCACTTT
. | TRBJ1-1 | . | TRBV6-5 | CASSRDTPNTEAFF | TGTGCCAGCAGTCGGGACACTCCGAACACTGAAGCTTTCTTT
. | TRBJ1-2 | . | TRBV11-2 | CASSLGRTNYGYTF | TGTGCCAGCAGCTTGGGCAGAACTAACTATGGCTACACCTTC
. | TRBJ2-7 | . | TRBV6-5 | CASSAGVAKSYEQYF | TGTGCCAGCAGCGCAGGGGTTGCAAAATCCTACGAGCAGTACTTC
. | TRBJ1-1 | . | TRBV2 | CASSEWVGKRGMKTEAFF | TGTGCCAGCAGTGAATGGGTCGGCAAAAGGGGGATGAAGACTGAAGCTTTCTTT
. | TRBJ1-1 | few | TRBV6-5 | CASSRTGTLNTEAFF | TGTGCCAGCAGCCGAACCGGGACTTTGAACACTGAAGCTTTCTTT
. | TRBJ2-2 | . | TRBV2 | CASSAERRGGTGELFF | TGTGCCAGCAGTGCGGAAAGAAGGGGGGGAACCGGGGAGCTGTTTTTT
. | TRBJ2-1 | . | TRBV11-2 | CASSDMRSYNEQFF | TGTGCCAGCAGCGACATGCGCTCCTACAATGAGCAGTTCTTC
. | TRBJ2-7 | . | TRBV7-6 | CASSPGRGYEQYF | TGTGCCAGCAGCCCTGGTCGGGGGTACGAGCAGTACTTC
TRBD1 | TRBJ1-5 | . | TRBV7-8 | CASSPGGRSQPQHF | TGTGCCAGCAGCCCAGGGGGTAGGAGTCAGCCCCAGCATTTT
. | TRBJ2-7 | . | TRBV2 | CASRMSGPEQYF | TGTGCCAGCAGGATGTCAGGGCCCGAGCAGTACTTC
. | TRBJ1-2 | . | TRBV6-5 | CASGLRGSYGYTF | TGTGCCAGCGGACTAAGGGGTTCCTATGGCTACACCTTC
. | TRBJ1-6 | . | TRBV18 | CASSPGPSFYNSPLHF | TGTGCCAGCTCACCAGGGCCCAGCTTCTATAATTCACCCCTCCACTTT
. | TRBJ2-5 | . | TRBV11-2 | CASSLDWAAQETQHF | TGTGCCAGCAGCTTAGATTGGGCCGCCCAAGAGACCCAGCACTTC
. | TRBJ1-4 | . | TRBV6-5 | CASSYSFSVDEKLFF | TGTGCCAGCAGTTACTCGTTTTCAGTGGATGAAAAACTGTTTTTT
. | TRBJ2-6 | . | TRBV25-1 | CASSEGYRSGANVLTF | TGTGCCAGCAGTGAGGGTTACAGAAGCGGGGCCAACGTCCTGACTTTC